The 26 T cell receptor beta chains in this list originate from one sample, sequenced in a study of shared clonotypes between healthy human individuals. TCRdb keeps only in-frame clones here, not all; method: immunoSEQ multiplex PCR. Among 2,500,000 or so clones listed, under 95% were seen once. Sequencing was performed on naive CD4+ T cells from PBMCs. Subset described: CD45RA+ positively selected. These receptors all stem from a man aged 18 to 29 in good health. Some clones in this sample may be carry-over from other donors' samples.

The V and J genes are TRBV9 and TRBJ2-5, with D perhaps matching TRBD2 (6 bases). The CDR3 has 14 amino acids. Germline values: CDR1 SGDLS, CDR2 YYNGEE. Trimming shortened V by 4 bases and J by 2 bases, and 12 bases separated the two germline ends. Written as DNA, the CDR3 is TGTGCCAGCAGCCTCCGACTAGAACAAGAGACCCAGTACTTC. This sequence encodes CASSLRLEQETQYF. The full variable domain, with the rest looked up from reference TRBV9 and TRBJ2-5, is DSGVTQTPKHLITATGQRVTLRCSPRSGDLSVYWYQQSLDQGLQFLIQYYNGEERAKGNILERFSAQQFPDLHSELNLSSLELGDSALYFCASSLRLEQETQYFGPGTRLLVL.

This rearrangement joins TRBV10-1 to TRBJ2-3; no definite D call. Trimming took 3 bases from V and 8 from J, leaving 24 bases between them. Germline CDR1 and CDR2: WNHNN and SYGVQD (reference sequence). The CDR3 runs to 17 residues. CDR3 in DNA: TGCGCCAGCAGTGAAGGTCAGGACCCCCCCCGGCTGGTTACGCAGTATTTT. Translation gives CASSEGQDPPRLVTQYF.

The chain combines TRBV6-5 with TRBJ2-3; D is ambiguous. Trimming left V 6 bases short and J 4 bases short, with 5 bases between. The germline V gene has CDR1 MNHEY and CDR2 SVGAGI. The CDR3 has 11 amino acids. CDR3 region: CASSGPDTQYF. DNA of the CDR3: TGTGCCAGCAGCGGCCCAGATACGCAGTATTTT.

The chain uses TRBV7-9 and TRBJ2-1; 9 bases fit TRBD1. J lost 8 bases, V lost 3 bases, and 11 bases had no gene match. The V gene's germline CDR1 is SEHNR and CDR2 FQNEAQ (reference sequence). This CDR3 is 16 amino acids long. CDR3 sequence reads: CASSLTGGTNADEQFF. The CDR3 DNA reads TGTGCCAGCAGCTTGACAGGGGGGACTAATGCGGATGAGCAGTTCTTC. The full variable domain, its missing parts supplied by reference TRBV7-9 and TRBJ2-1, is DTGVSQNPRHKITKRGQNVTFRCDPISEHNRLYWYRQTLGQGPEFLTYFQNEAQLEKSRLLSDRFSAERPKGSFSTLEIQRTEQGDSAMYLCASSLTGGTNADEQFFGPGTRLTVL.

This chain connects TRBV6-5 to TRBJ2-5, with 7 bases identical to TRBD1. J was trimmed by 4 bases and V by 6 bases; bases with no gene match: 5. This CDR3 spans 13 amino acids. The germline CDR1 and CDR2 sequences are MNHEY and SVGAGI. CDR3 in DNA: TGTGCCAGCAGCGGACAGGTGGGAGAGACCCAGTACTTC. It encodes CASSGQVGETQYF.

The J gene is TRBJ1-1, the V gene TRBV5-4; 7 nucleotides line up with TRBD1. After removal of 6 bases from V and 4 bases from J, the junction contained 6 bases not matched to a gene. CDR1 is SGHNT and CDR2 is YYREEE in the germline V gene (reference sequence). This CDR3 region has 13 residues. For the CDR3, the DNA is TGTGCCAGCAATGACAGGGCCGGCACTGAAGCTTTCTTT. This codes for CASNDRAGTEAFF.

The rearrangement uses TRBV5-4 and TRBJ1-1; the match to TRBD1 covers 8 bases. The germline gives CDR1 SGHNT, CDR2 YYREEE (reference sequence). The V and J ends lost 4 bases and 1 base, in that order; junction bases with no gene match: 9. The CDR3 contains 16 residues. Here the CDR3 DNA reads TGTGCCAGCAGCCCATGGACAGGGCGGAGGAACACTGAAGCTTTCTTT. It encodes CASSPWTGRRNTEAFF. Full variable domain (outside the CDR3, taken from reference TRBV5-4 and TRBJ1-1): ETGVTQSPTHLIKTRGQQVTLRCSSQSGHNTVSWYQQALGQGPQFIFQYYREEENGRGNFPPRFSGLQFPNYSSELNVNALELDDSALYLCASSPWTGRRNTEAFFGQGTRLTVV.

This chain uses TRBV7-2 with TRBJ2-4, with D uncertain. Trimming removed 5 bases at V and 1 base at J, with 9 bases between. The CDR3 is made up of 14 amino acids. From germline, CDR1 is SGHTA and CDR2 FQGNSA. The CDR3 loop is CASSAGTAKNIQYF. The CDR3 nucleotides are TGTGCCAGCAGCGCAGGTACGGCCAAAAACATTCAGTACTTC.

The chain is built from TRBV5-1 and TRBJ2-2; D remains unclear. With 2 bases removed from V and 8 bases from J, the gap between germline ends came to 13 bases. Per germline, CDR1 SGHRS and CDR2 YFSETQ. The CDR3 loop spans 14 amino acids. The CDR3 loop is CASSLSVPKGELFF. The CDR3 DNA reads TGCGCCAGCAGCTTATCGGTCCCGAAGGGGGAGCTGTTTTTT.

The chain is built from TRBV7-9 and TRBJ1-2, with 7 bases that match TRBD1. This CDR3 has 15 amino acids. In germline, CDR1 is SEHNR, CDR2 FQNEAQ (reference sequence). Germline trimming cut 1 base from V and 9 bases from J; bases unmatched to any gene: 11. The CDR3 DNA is TGTGCCAGCAGCTTAGACCGGGACAGAAGTATGAGCTACACCTTC. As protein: CASSLDRDRSMSYTF.

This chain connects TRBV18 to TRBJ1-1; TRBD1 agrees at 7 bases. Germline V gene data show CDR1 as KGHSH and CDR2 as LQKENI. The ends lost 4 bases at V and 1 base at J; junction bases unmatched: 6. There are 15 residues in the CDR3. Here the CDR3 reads CASSLGQARNTEAFF. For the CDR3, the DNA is TGTGCCAGCTCACTTGGACAGGCTCGGAACACTGAAGCTTTCTTT.

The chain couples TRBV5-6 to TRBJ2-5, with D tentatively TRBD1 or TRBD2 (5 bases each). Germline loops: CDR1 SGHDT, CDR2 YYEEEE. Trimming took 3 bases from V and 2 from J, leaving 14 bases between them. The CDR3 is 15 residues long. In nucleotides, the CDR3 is TGTGCCAGCAGCTCCTCCTGGGACGGACAAGAGACCCAGTACTTC. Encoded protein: CASSSSWDGQETQYF.

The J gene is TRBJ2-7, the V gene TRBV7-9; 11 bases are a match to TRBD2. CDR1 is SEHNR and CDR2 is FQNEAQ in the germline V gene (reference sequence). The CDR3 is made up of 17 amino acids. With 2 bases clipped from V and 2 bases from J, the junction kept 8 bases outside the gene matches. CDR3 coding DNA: TGTGCCAGCAGCTTAATGTTCGGGACTAGCGGTACCTACGAGCAGTACTTC. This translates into CASSLMFGTSGTYEQYF.

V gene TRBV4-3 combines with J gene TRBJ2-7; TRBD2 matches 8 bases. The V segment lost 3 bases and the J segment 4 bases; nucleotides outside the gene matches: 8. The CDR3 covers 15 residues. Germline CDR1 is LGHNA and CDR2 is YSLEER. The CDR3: CASSHALAGNYEQYF. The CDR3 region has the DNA TGCGCCAGCAGCCATGCTTTAGCGGGGAATTACGAGCAGTACTTC.

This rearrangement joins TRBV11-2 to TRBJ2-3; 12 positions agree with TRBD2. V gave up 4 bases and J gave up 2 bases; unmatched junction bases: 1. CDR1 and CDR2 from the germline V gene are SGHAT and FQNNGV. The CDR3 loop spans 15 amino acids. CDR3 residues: CASSWTSGTTDTQYF. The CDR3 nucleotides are TGTGCCAGCAGCTGGACTAGCGGGACCACAGATACGCAGTATTTT.

As DNA, the CDR3 is TGTGCCAGCAGTACCAGCTCCGGGACCGGCAACAATCAGCCCCAGCATTTT. Encoded protein: CASSTSSGTGNNQPQHF. This rearrangement joins TRBV27 to TRBJ1-5, with D possibly being TRBD1 (5 bases). In germline, CDR1 is MNHEY, CDR2 SMNVEV (reference sequence). Trimming removed 5 bases from V and 3 bases from J, with 20 bases in between. The CDR3 loop spans 17 amino acids.

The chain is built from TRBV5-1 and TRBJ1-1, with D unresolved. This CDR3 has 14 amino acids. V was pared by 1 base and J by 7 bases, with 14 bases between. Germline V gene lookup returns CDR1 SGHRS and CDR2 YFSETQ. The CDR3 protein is CASSLLGSANEAFF. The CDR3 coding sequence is TGCGCCAGCAGCTTGCTTGGGAGCGCGAATGAAGCTTTCTTT.

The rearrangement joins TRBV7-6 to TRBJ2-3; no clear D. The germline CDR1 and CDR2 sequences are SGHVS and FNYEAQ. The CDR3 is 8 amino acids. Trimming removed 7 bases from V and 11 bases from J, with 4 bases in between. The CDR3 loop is CASTGQYF. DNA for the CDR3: TGTGCCAGCACAGGGCAGTATTTT.

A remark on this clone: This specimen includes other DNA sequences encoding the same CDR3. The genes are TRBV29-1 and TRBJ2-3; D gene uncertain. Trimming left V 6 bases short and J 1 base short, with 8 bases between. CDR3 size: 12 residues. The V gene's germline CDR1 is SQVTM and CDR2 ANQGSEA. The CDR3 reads CSVVDGTDTQYF. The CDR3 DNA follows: TGCAGCGTCGTTGACGGCACAGATACGCAGTATTTT.

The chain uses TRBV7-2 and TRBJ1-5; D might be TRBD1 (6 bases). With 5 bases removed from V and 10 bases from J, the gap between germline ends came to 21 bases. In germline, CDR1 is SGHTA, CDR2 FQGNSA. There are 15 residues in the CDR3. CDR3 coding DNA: TGTGCCAGCAGCCCCTTTCCCAACAGGGAGGTACCCCAGCATTTT. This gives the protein CASSPFPNREVPQHF.

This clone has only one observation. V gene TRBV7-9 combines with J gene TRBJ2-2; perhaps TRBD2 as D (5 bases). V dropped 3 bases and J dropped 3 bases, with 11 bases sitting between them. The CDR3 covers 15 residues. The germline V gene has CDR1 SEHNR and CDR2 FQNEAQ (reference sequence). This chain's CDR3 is CASSLLGRYTGELFF. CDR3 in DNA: TGTGCCAGCAGCTTGTTAGGGAGATACACCGGGGAGCTGTTTTTT.

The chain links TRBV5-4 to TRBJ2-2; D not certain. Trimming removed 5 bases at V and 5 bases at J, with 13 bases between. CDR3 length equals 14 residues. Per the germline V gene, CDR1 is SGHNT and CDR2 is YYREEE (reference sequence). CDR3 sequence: CASSPILGTGELFF. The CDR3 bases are TGTGCCAGCAGTCCTATATTGGGGACCGGGGAGCTGTTTTTT.

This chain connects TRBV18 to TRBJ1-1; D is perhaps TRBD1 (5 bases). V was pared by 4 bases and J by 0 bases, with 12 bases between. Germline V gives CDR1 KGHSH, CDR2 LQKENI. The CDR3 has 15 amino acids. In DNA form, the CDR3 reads TGTGCCAGCTCACTGGCGACAGACATGAACACTGAAGCTTTCTTT. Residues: CASSLATDMNTEAFF.

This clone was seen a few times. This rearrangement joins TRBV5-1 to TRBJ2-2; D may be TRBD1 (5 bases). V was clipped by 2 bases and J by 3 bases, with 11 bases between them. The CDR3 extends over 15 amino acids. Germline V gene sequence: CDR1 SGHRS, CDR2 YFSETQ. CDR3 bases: TGCGCCAGCAGCTTTAGGCAGGGATACACCGGGGAGCTGTTTTTT. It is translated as CASSFRQGYTGELFF.

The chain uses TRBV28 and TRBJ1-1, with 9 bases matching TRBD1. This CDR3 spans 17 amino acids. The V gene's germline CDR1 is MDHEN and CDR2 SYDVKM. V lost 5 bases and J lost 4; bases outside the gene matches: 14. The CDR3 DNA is TGTGCCAGCAGTCCAGACCTCGGGACAGGGCTGGGCACTGAAGCTTTCTTT. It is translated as CASSPDLGTGLGTEAFF.

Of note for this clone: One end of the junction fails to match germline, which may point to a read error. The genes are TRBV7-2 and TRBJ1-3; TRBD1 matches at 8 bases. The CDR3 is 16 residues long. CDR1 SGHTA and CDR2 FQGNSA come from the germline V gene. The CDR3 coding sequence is TGTGCCAGCAGCGTAGCAGGGGGCTACTCTGGAAACACCATATATTTT. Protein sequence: CASSVAGGYSGNTIYF.